These 18 T cell receptor beta chains originate from one sample sequenced in a study of beta chain features in type 1 diabetes. These TCRs are of unknown antigen specificity. The isolated RNA, all of it, was reverse transcribed, so expressed TCRB transcripts were what got sequenced. The protocol was immunoSEQ multiplex PCR, while the TCRdb copy is restricted to in-frame clones and leaves out a portion. Counted here are around 360,000 clones, around 13% occurring once; the ten biggest clones make up 0.01%. Study results and limitations: TCRB CDR3s from Type 1 diabetes patients were moderately but significantly shorter in all four CD4+ subsets.

Sequencing input: naive CD4+ T cells from blood. The receptors come from a woman aged 18-29 years with type 1 diabetes.

This clone was observed a few times. The J gene is TRBJ2-1, the V gene TRBV28, with 11 bases matching TRBD2. The CDR3 is made up of 16 amino acids. Trimming cost V 4 bases and J 0 bases; bases outside gene matches: 2. Germline assignment: CDR1 MDHEN and CDR2 SYDVKM. CDR3 residues: CASSSTSGNSYNEQFF. CDR3 coding DNA: TGTGCCAGCAGTTCGACTAGCGGGAACTCCTACAATGAGCAGTTCTTC. The entire variable domain, with the rest obtained from reference TRBV28 and TRBJ2-1, is as follows: DVKVTQSSRYLVKRTGEKVFLECVQDMDHENMFWYRQDPGLGLRLIYFSYDVKMKEKGDIPEGYSVSREKKERFSLILESASTNQTSMYLCASSSTSGNSYNEQFFGPGTRLTVL.

The chain uses TRBV30 and TRBJ1-2; unclear D gene. Germline CDR1 reads GTSNPN; CDR2 reads SVGIG (reference sequence). V was cut by 7 bases and J by 7 bases, with 16 bases left in between. The CDR3 is made up of 12 amino acids. Written as DNA, the CDR3 is TGTGCCTCAATCGGAGGGAGGAGTGGCTACACCTTC. This gives the protein CASIGGRSGYTF. Full variable domain (rest looked up from reference TRBV30 and TRBJ1-2): SQTIHQWPATLVQPVGSPLSLECTVEGTSNPNLYWYRQAAGRGLQLLFYSVGIGQISSEVPQNLSASRPQDRQFILSSKKLLLSDSGFYLCASIGGRSGYTFGSGTRLTVV.

A few counts support this clone. The V gene is TRBV7-2, the J gene TRBJ2-3; TRBD1 matches at 7 bases. The J segment lost 2 bases and the V segment lost 8 bases, leaving 7 bases of the junction unmatched. The CDR3 sequence is 14 residues long. Germline assignment: CDR1 SGHTA and CDR2 FQGNSA. The CDR3 nucleotides are TGTGCCAGCGGCCAGACAGGGTCCACAGATACGCAGTATTTT. Amino acid sequence: CASGQTGSTDTQYF.

The V call is TRBV18, the J call TRBJ1-2, with 7 bases identical to TRBD1. V was clipped by 3 bases and J by 6 bases; unmatched bases: 7. The CDR3 totals 14 residues. Germline V gene sequence: CDR1 KGHSH, CDR2 LQKENI. The CDR3 DNA is TGTGCCAGCTCACCGGTGGGGACAGACAATGGCTACACCTTC. Protein product: CASSPVGTDNGYTF.

CDR3 nucleotides: TGTGCCAGCAGCCCTAGACAGTTTAGTGAAAAACTGTTTTTT. This translates into CASSPRQFSEKLFF. V is TRBV14 and J is TRBJ1-4; D may be TRBD1 (5 bases). V lost 4 bases, J lost 7 bases, and 13 bases lay in between. The CDR3 is 14 residues long. Germline CDR1 and CDR2: SGHDN and FVKESK.

This clone was seen a handful of times. This chain's CDR3 is CATSRMGGGPLETQYF. CDR3 bases: TGTGCCACCAGCAGAATGGGGGGGGGTCCTCTGGAGACCCAGTACTTC. J is TRBJ2-5 and V is TRBV15; 7 nucleotides agree with TRBD2. The J segment lost 5 bases and the V segment lost 2 bases, leaving 11 bases of the junction unmatched. This CDR3 comprises 16 residues. The germline V gene has CDR1 LNHNV and CDR2 YYDKDF (reference sequence). Full variable domain (outside the CDR3, taken from reference TRBV15 and TRBJ2-5): DAMVIQNPRYQVTQFGKPVTLSCSQTLNHNVMYWYQQKSSQAPKLLFHYYDKDFNNEADTPDNFQSRRPNTSFCFLDIRSPGLGDTAMYLCATSRMGGGPLETQYFGPGTRLLVL.

The chain joins TRBV23-1 to TRBJ1-1; maybe TRBD1 (5 bases). TRBV23-1 is given ORF status, its function remaining uncertain. Deletions cut 5 bases from V and 7 bases from J, with 8 bases between. The CDR3 is made up of 11 amino acids. CDR3 coding DNA: TGCGCCAGCAGTGGGGGAGGTGAAGCTTTCTTT. Translation: CASSGGGEAFF.

The chain couples TRBV5-1 to TRBJ2-7; D unclear. V was clipped by 0 bases and J by 0 bases, with 7 bases between them. Germline loops: CDR1 SGHRS, CDR2 YFSETQ. The CDR3 has 14 amino acids. CDR3 nucleotides: TGCGCCAGCAGCTTGGTAGCTGACTCCTACGAGCAGTACTTC. Its protein is CASSLVADSYEQYF.

This clone was detected only a few times. J is TRBJ1-2 and V is TRBV18, with D possibly matching TRBD1 (5 bases). This CDR3 contains 14 residues. Per germline, CDR1 KGHSH and CDR2 LQKENI. Between the trimmed V and J ends, which lost 3 bases and 6 bases, there was a span of 14 bases. CDR3 DNA: TGTGCCAGCTCACCGGGCAGGGAGGCAAATGGCTACACCTTC. It yields the protein CASSPGREANGYTF.

This clone was counted only a few times. CDR3 nucleotides: TGTGCCAGCGCCGTACCCGGGACAGAGGGGATAGGGGAGTACTTC. This encodes CASAVPGTEGIGEYF. The chain carries TRBV6-5 and TRBJ2-5; TRBD1 aligns across 7 bases. Germline V gene sequence: CDR1 MNHEY, CDR2 SVGAGI. The CDR3 totals 15 residues. V trimming: 8 bases; J trimming: 12 bases; junction bases outside the gene matches: 21.

V and J are TRBV5-6 and TRBJ2-5; 16 nucleotides match TRBD2. The germline V gene encodes CDR1 SGHDT and CDR2 YYEEEE. Trimming removed 3 bases from V and 5 bases from J; junction bases left unmatched: 4. The CDR3 loop spans 16 amino acids. The CDR3 DNA reads TGTGCCAGCAGCTCGGGACTAGCGGGGGGGCCGGAGACCCAGTACTTC. Protein product: CASSSGLAGGPETQYF. The full variable domain, rest sourced from reference TRBV5-6 and TRBJ2-5, is DAGVTQSPTHLIKTRGQQVTLRCSPKSGHDTVSWYQQALGQGPQFIFQYYEEEERQRGNFPDRFSGHQFPNYSSELNVNALLLGDSALYLCASSSGLAGGPETQYFGPGTRLLVL.

The chain carries TRBV27 and TRBJ1-2; TRBD1 agrees at 9 bases. The germline CDR1 and CDR2 sequences are MNHEY and SMNVEV (reference sequence). The V gene end was trimmed by 2 bases and the J gene end by 3 bases; junction bases not matched to a gene: 13. The length of the CDR3 is 18 residues. The CDR3 protein is CASSLAPGQGGGYYGYTF. The CDR3, as DNA: TGTGCCAGCAGTTTAGCCCCGGGACAGGGAGGCGGTTACTATGGCTACACCTTC.

This clone was observed a handful of times. The chain couples TRBV4-1 to TRBJ2-7; 9 bases line up with TRBD2. The ends lost 3 bases at V and 3 bases at J; junction bases unmatched: 6. The CDR3 covers 15 residues. Germline-derived CDR1 and CDR2 are MGHRA and YSYEKL. The chain's CDR3 is CASSHLSGGRYEQYF. CDR3 sequence (DNA): TGCGCCAGCAGCCACTTAAGCGGGGGGCGCTACGAGCAGTACTTC.

This clone was seen a single time. The rearrangement uses TRBV4-1 and TRBJ1-5; TRBD1 matches 9 bases. Looked up from germline, CDR1 is MGHRA and CDR2 is YSYEKL. The CDR3 totals 16 residues. V trimming: 0 bases; J trimming: 5 bases; junction bases outside the gene matches: 5. CDR3 residues: CASSQDRDRDHQPQHF. DNA for the CDR3: TGCGCCAGCAGCCAAGACCGGGACAGGGACCATCAGCCCCAGCATTTT.

V usage is TRBV4-3 and J usage is TRBJ2-7; tentatively, D is TRBD2 (6 bases). The CDR3 runs 14 residues. V was cut by 6 bases and J by 3 bases, with 15 bases left in between. The germline CDR1 and CDR2 sequences are LGHNA and YSLEER. CDR3 region: CASSFGTSYYEQYF. In DNA, the CDR3 is TGCGCCAGCAGTTTCGGGACTTCGTACTACGAGCAGTACTTC.

This chain connects TRBV5-1 to TRBJ2-5, with 16 bases fitting TRBD2. V shed 2 bases, J shed 5 bases, and the junction held 15 bases outside the gene matches. The CDR3 spans 20 residues. The germline gives CDR1 SGHRS, CDR2 YFSETQ. DNA of the CDR3: TGCGCCAGCAGCTTCCTCTCCGGGACTAGCGGGAGGGGTTTGTGGGAGACCCAGTACTTC. As protein: CASSFLSGTSGRGLWETQYF.

The chain recombines TRBV29-1 with TRBJ2-2; D not resolved. This CDR3 region has 15 residues. Germline V gene sequence: CDR1 SQVTM, CDR2 ANQGSEA. Between the trimmed V and J ends, which lost 2 bases and 1 base, there was a span of 11 bases. The CDR3 DNA reads as TGCAGCGTTGAATTAGGAGAGAAGAACACCGGGGAGCTGTTTTTT. Protein: CSVELGEKNTGELFF.

The chain links TRBV10-3 to TRBJ1-1; 9 nucleotides match TRBD1. This CDR3 is 14 amino acids long. V gave up 6 bases and J gave up 4 bases; unmatched junction bases: 6. The germline gives CDR1 ENHRY, CDR2 SYGVKD. CDR3 bases: TGTGCCATCAGCCCTGACAGGGGGGGCACTGAAGCTTTCTTT. It codes for CAISPDRGGTEAFF.